The 14 T cell receptor beta chains reported below all come from one sample, sequenced in a study of T-cell reconstitution after alpha-beta-depleted transplantation in children. The TCRbeta library was prepared with unique molecular identifiers. TCRdb processed the PCR reads anew with MiXCR; each CDR3 protein has one entry. The repertoire holds more than 400,000 distinct CDR3 sequences, with roughly 44% as singletons. Sequencing was performed on PBMCs, taken before TCRalphabeta/CD19-depleted stem cell transplant. All receptors derive from a girl aged 2 to 9 with aplastic anemia, due to receive a stem cell transplant.

The chain carries TRBV6-1 and TRBJ1-5; 11 bases are shared with TRBD1. V lost 6 bases and J lost 6; bases outside the gene matches: 4. This CDR3 is 14 amino acids long. Germline V gives CDR1 MNHNS, CDR2 SASEGT. The CDR3 DNA reads TGTGCCAGCAGATTGGACAGGGGGCTTCAGCCCCAGCATTTT. Encoded protein: CASRLDRGLQPQHF.

The chain recombines TRBV20-1 with TRBJ1-3; 7 positions match TRBD1. This CDR3 contains 13 residues. Germline trimming cut 5 bases from V and 2 bases from J; bases unmatched to any gene: 3. CDR1 is DFQATT, CDR2 SNEGSKA, per germline (reference sequence). The CDR3 DNA is TGCAGTGCTTACGACAGGGCTGGAAACACCATATATTTT. It codes for CSAYDRAGNTIYF.

The V gene is TRBV30, the J gene TRBJ2-1; 8 bases match TRBD2. The germline CDR1 and CDR2 sequences are GTSNPN and SVGIG (reference sequence). With V trimmed by 1 base and J by 4 bases, 3 bases remained unmatched. The length of the CDR3 is 14 residues. CDR3 sequence: CAWSGLAPYNEQFF. In DNA form, the CDR3 reads TGTGCCTGGAGTGGACTAGCGCCTTACAATGAGCAGTTCTTC.

This chain joins TRBV7-8 and TRBJ1-4; 8 positions match TRBD1. The CDR3 sequence is 19 residues long. After removal of 5 bases from V and 7 bases from J, the junction contained 21 bases not matched to a gene. Germline CDR1 is SGHVS and CDR2 is FQNEAQ. This chain's CDR3 is CASSHNPQGAVTRGEKLFF. DNA of the CDR3: TGTGCCAGCAGCCACAACCCTCAGGGGGCCGTGACCAGGGGTGAAAAACTGTTTTTT.

This clonotype came up a few times. The chain carries TRBV2 and TRBJ1-5, with D unresolved. V dropped 8 bases and J dropped 4 bases, with 9 bases sitting between them. The germline V gene encodes CDR1 SNHLY and CDR2 FYNNEI. The CDR3 is 12 amino acids. In DNA form, the CDR3 reads TGTGCCAGCGCGACCACTAATCAGCCCCAGCATTTT. This sequence encodes CASATTNQPQHF.

This clonotype came up a few times. An end of the junction differs from the germline gene, which may be a read error. The CDR3 DNA follows: TGTGCCGTGGCGGTAGCGGTGATTCGAAATGAGCAGTTCTTC. It is translated as CAVAVAVIRNEQFF. The rearrangement joins TRBV20-1 to TRBJ2-1, with a possible D match to TRBD2 (6 bases). Germline assignment: CDR1 DFQATT and CDR2 SNEGSKA (reference sequence). This CDR3 has 14 amino acids.

In regard to this clonotype: A much larger clone lies one base from this, so it may be a read error. The CDR3 nucleotides read TGTGCCAGCAATGAACCCAGGGCCAACGTCCTGACTTTC. This codes for CASNEPRANVLTF. V is TRBV2 and J is TRBJ2-6; D ambiguous. This CDR3 region has 13 residues. The V gene's germline CDR1 is SNHLY and CDR2 FYNNEI. The whole variable domain, remainder taken from reference TRBV2 and TRBJ2-6, is EPEVTQTPSHQVTQMGQEVILRCVPISNHLYFYWYRQILGQKVEFLVSFYNNEISEKSEIFDDQFSVERPDGSNFTLKIRSTKLEDSAMYFCASNEPRANVLTFGAGSRLTVL.

This clonotype has at least ten counts. The V call is TRBV29-1, the J call TRBJ2-3, with D perhaps TRBD1 (5 bases). The germline V and J ends were trimmed by 2 bases and 0 bases, with 12 bases remaining between them. Germline CDR1 and CDR2: SQVTM and ANQGSEA. The CDR3 contains 15 residues. Here the CDR3 DNA reads TGCAGCGTTGAAACCCTCCAGGGTAGCACAGATACGCAGTATTTT. Translated: CSVETLQGSTDTQYF.

The V call is TRBV2, the J call TRBJ2-7; TRBD2 matches 11 bases. Germline V gene sequence: CDR1 SNHLY, CDR2 FYNNEI. The CDR3 sequence is 15 residues long. The J segment lost 4 bases and the V segment lost 9 bases, leaving 11 bases of the junction unmatched. CDR3 sequence: CASQSGTSGIYEQYF. In DNA form, the CDR3 reads TGTGCCAGTCAATCAGGGACTAGCGGTATATACGAGCAGTACTTC. The full variable domain, with the rest looked up from reference TRBV2 and TRBJ2-7, is EPEVTQTPSHQVTQMGQEVILRCVPISNHLYFYWYRQILGQKVEFLVSFYNNEISEKSEIFDDQFSVERPDGSNFTLKIRSTKLEDSAMYFCASQSGTSGIYEQYFGPGTRLTVT.

V and J are TRBV5-1 and TRBJ1-1; 7 nucleotides line up with TRBD1. Germline V CDR1 and CDR2: SGHRS, YFSETQ. Germline trimming cut 3 bases from V and 5 bases from J; bases unmatched to any gene: 10. This CDR3 is 15 amino acids long. CDR3 in DNA: TGCGCCAGCAGCTCAACAGGGGCTAGGGAGACTGAAGCTTTCTTT. Translated, it gives CASSSTGARETEAFF.

The gene calls are TRBV7-9 and TRBJ2-2; TRBD1 matches at 9 bases. The V gene's germline CDR1 is SEHNR and CDR2 FQNEAQ (reference sequence). There are 15 residues in the CDR3. The V and J ends lost 5 bases and 3 bases, in that order; junction bases with no gene match: 4. CDR3 in amino acids: CASSPGDRDTGELFF. CDR3 bases: TGTGCCAGCAGCCCGGGGGACAGGGACACCGGGGAGCTGTTTTTT.

The V gene is TRBV20-1, the J gene TRBJ1-6; 8 bases align to TRBD1. Trimming removed 3 bases from V and 6 bases from J; junction bases left unmatched: 10. Germline V gene data show CDR1 as DFQATT and CDR2 as SNEGSKA (reference sequence). This CDR3 has 16 amino acids. The CDR3 coding sequence is TGCAGTGCTAGGGGACGGACAGGGAAGGGTAATTCACCCCTCCACTTT. Protein: CSARGRTGKGNSPLHF.

This clonotype was observed at least ten times. The V gene is TRBV20-1, the J gene TRBJ2-3, with D unclear. CDR1 is DFQATT and CDR2 is SNEGSKA in the germline V gene (reference sequence). Trimming took 1 base from V and 6 from J, leaving 11 bases between them. This CDR3 is built from 13 residues. The CDR3 sequence: CSARGPGPDTQYF. DNA of the CDR3: TGCAGTGCTAGAGGCCCAGGTCCGGATACGCAGTATTTT.

J is TRBJ2-2 and V is TRBV7-2; weak D call: TRBD2 (5 bases). In germline, CDR1 is SGHTA, CDR2 FQGNSA. The CDR3 spans 14 residues. Trimming stripped 0 bases from V and 7 bases from J, with 9 bases between. This chain's CDR3 is CASSLAGDLGELFF. Written as DNA, the CDR3 is TGTGCCAGCAGCTTAGCGGGAGATCTCGGGGAGCTGTTTTTT.